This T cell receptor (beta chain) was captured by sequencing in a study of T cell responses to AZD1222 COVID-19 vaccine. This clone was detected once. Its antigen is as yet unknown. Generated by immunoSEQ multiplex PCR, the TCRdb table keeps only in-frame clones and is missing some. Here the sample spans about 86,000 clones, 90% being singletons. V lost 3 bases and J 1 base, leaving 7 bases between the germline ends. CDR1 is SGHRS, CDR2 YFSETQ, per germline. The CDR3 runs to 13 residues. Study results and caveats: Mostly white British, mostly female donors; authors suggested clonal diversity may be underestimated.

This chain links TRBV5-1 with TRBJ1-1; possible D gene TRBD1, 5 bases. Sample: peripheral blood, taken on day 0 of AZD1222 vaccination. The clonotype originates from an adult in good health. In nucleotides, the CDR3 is TGCGCCAGCAGCTCAAGGGGGAACACTGAAGCTTTCTTT. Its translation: CASSSRGNTEAFF. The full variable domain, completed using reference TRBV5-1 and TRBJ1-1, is KAGVTQTPRYLIKTRGQQVTLSCSPISGHRSVSWYQQTPGQGLQFLFEYFSETQRNKGNFPGRFSGRQFSNSRSEMNVSTLELGDSALYLCASSSRGNTEAFFGQGTRLTVV.